This TCR beta chain was identified during a study of T cell responses to AZD1222 COVID-19 vaccine. Points from the study as a whole: Within unmutated variant regions lay the reported targets of nearly half of spike-specific TCRs. Repertoires were obtained solely post-peak T cell response. A mostly white British donor set with more females was recruited, and clonal diversity was possibly underestimated. Researchers report vaccine-associated CD4 TCRs spanning spike, with dominance at 160-218 and 743-854.

Sequencing used immunoSEQ multiplex PCR; TCRdb keeps in-frame clones, though not all of them. The table records approximately 94,000 clones, around 90% of them present only once. Comment on this clone: The antigen is not known.

The V gene's germline CDR1 is MNHEY and CDR2 SVGAGI. The length of the CDR3 is 15 residues. Losses at the gene ends were 0 bases for V and 3 bases for J; bases not matched to a gene: 4. The TCR comes from an adult in good health. This sequence joins TRBV6-5 and TRBJ2-7, with TRBD2 matching over 8 bases. Specimen: peripheral blood, collected on day 0 of AZD1222 vaccination. The CDR3 bases are TGTGCCAGCAGTTACTCGGCACTAGCGGACTACGAGCAGTACTTC. Translated, it gives CASSYSALADYEQYF.